This TCR beta chain comes out of a study of shared clonotypes between healthy human individuals. Overall study context: A couple of women and a few men aged 18 to 49 served as donors. Overall study results and limits: Clonotype sharing across donors was expected to vary with sequencing depth. Donor scarcity curtailed the genetic and exposure-history diversity represented herein.

Notes on this clone: Its antigen is as yet unknown. Other DNA sequences in this sample translate to the same CDR3.

The unsorted PBMC sample used ten immunoSEQ deep assay plates. This table comes from immunoSEQ multiplex PCR, and its TCRdb copy is limited to in-frame clones, with some not included. This sample carries about 470,000 clones, about four fifths of them seen once, and the ten largest clones take roughly 13%. The germline V gene encodes CDR1 KGHSH and CDR2 LQKENI. V was clipped by 3 bases and J by 1 base, with 6 bases between them. The CDR3 has 13 residues. The TCR sequence derives from a woman aged 40 to 50 in good health. Some clones in this sample may be carry-over from other donors' samples. The sequencing sample was made of PBMCs. This chain connects TRBV18 to TRBJ1-1; D perhaps matches TRBD1 (5 bases). This chain's CDR3 is CASSPGRNTEAFF. The CDR3 bases are TGTGCCAGCTCACCGGGGCGGAACACTGAAGCTTTCTTT.